This TCR beta chain was sequenced during a study of blood T cell repertoires in COVID-19. Study-wide background: COVID-19 samples, acute and convalescent, were from the United States, Italy and Spain. In each case, the material was cDNA or gDNA derived from T cells, B-cell-depleted T cells, or PBMCs.

The authors' processing: Amplifying reference gene primers gave estimates of nucleated cell counts. Produced via immunoSEQ multiplex PCR; TCRdb's table is partial and in-frame only. V, J and clone size were drawn from that table, and D and trimming were deduced from the DNA. The sample includes about 370,000 clones, approximately 92% of them seen just once. In terms of age and location, participants ranged from about 18 to 100 years and lived in under 30 US areas. The sequenced sample consisted of PBMCs or T cells enriched from blood (not recorded which). The sequence derives from a young man who had recovered from COVID-19.

CDR3 DNA sequence: TGTGCCAGCAGTTTAAGAGGGACTAGCGGAACAGATACGCAGTATTTT. Protein sequence: CASSLRGTSGTDTQYF. V and J are TRBV27 and TRBJ2-3; 11 nucleotides align to TRBD2. J was trimmed by 3 bases and V by 2 bases; bases with no gene match: 4. Germline V gene sequence: CDR1 MNHEY, CDR2 SMNVEV (reference sequence). The CDR3 loop spans 16 amino acids.